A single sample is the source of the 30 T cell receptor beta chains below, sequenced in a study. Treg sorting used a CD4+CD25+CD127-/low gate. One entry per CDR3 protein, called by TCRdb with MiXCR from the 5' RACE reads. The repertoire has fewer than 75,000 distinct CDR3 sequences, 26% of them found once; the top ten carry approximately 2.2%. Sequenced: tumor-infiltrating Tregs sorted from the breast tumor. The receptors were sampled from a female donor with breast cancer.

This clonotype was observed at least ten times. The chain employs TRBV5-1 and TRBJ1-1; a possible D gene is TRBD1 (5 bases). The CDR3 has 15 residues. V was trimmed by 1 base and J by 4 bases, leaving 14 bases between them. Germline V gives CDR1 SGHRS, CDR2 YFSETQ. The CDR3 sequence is CASSLQGEFGTEAFF. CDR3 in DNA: TGCGCCAGCAGCTTGCAAGGGGAGTTTGGCACTGAAGCTTTCTTT. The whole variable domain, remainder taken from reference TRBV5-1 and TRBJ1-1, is KAGVTQTPRYLIKTRGQQVTLSCSPISGHRSVSWYQQTPGQGLQFLFEYFSETQRNKGNFPGRFSGRQFSNSRSEMNVSTLELGDSALYLCASSLQGEFGTEAFFGQGTRLTVV.

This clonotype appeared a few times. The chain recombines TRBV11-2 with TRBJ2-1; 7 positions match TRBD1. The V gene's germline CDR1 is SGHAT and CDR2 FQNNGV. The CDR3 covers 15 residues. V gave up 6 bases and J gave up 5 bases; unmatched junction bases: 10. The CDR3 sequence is CASRPPGQRDNEQFF. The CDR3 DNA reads TGTGCCAGCAGGCCACCGGGACAGAGAGACAATGAGCAGTTCTTC.

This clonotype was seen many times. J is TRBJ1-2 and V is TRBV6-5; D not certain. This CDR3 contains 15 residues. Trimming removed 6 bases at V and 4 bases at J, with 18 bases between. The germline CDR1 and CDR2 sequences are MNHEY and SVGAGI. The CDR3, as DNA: TGTGCCAGCAGCTTTACATCCTCAAGCTCCTATGGCTACACCTTC. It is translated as CASSFTSSSSYGYTF.

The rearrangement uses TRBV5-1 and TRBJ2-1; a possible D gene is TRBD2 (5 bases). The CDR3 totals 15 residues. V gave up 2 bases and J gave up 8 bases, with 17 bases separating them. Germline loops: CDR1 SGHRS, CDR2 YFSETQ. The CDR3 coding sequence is TGCGCCAGCAGCTTTACGACCCCGAGGGTAGATGAGCAGTTCTTC. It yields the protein CASSFTTPRVDEQFF. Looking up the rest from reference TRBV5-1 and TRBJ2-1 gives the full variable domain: KAGVTQTPRYLIKTRGQQVTLSCSPISGHRSVSWYQQTPGQGLQFLFEYFSETQRNKGNFPGRFSGRQFSNSRSEMNVSTLELGDSALYLCASSFTTPRVDEQFFGPGTRLTVL.

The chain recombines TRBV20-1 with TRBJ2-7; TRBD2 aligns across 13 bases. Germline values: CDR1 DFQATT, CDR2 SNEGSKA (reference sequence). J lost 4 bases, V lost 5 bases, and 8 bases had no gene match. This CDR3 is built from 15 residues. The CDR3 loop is CSALQSLAGGYEQYF. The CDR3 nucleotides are TGCAGTGCTCTACAGTCACTAGCGGGAGGGTACGAGCAGTACTTC.

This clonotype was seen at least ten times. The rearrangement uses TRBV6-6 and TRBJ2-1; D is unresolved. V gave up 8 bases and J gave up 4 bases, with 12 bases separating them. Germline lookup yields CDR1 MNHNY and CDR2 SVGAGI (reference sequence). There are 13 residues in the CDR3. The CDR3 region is CASLSPTYNEQFF. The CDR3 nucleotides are TGTGCCAGCCTCTCCCCAACTTACAATGAGCAGTTCTTC.

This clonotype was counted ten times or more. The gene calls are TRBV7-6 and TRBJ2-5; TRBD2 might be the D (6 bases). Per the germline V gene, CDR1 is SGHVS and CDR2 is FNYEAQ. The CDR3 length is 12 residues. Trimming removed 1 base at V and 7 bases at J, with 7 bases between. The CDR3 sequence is CASSLVGGTQYF. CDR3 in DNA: TGTGCCAGCAGCTTAGTGGGGGGGACCCAGTACTTC.

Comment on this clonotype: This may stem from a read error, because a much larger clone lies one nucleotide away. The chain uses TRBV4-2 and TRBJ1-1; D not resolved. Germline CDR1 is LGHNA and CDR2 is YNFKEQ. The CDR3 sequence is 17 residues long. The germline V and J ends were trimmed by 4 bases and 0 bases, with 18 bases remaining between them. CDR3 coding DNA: TGTGCCAGCAGCCGAGAATTAAGAATGGCGGTGAACACTGAAGCTTTCTTT. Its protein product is CASSRELRMAVNTEAFF.

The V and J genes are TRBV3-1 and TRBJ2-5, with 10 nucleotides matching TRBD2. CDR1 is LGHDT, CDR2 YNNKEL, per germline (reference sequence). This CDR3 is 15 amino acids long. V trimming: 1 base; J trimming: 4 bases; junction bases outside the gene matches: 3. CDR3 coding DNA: TGTGCCAGCAGCCAAGGACTAGCGGGCCCAGAGACCCAGTACTTC. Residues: CASSQGLAGPETQYF.

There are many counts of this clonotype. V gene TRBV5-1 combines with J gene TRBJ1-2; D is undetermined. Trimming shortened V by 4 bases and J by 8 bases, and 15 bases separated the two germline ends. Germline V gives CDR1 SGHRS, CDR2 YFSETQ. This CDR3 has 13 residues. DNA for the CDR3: TGCGCCAGCAGCCCCGGACCCTCGGAAGGCTACACCTTC. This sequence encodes CASSPGPSEGYTF. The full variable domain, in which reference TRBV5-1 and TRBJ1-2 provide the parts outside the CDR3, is KAGVTQTPRYLIKTRGQQVTLSCSPISGHRSVSWYQQTPGQGLQFLFEYFSETQRNKGNFPGRFSGRQFSNSRSEMNVSTLELGDSALYLCASSPGPSEGYTFGSGTRLTVV.

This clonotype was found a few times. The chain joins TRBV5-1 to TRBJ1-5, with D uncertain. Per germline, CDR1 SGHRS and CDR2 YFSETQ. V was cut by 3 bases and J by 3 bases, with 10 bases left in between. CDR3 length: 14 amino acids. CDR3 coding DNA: TGCGCCAGCAGCTCGGACGGAAACAATCAGCCCCAGCATTTT. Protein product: CASSSDGNNQPQHF. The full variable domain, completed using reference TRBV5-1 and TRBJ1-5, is KAGVTQTPRYLIKTRGQQVTLSCSPISGHRSVSWYQQTPGQGLQFLFEYFSETQRNKGNFPGRFSGRQFSNSRSEMNVSTLELGDSALYLCASSSDGNNQPQHFGDGTRLSIL.

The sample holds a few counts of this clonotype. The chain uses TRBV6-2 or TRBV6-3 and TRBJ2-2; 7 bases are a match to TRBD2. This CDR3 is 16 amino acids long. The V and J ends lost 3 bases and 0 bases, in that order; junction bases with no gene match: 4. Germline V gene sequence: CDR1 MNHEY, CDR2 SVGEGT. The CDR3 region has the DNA TGTGCCAGCAGTTATCTGGCGGGAGCGAACACCGGGGAGCTGTTTTTT. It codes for CASSYLAGANTGELFF.

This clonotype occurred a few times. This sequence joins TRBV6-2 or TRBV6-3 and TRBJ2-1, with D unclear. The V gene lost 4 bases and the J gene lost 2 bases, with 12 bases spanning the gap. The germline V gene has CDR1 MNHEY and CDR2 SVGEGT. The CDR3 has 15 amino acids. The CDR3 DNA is TGTGCCAGCAGTTCCTCCGAAGGCGCCTACAATGAGCAGTTCTTC. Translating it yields CASSSSEGAYNEQFF.

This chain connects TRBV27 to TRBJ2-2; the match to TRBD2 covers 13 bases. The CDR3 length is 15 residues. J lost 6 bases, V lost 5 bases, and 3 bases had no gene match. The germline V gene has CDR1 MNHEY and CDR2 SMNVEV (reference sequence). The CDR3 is CASSVGLAGPGELFF. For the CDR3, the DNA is TGTGCCAGCAGTGTGGGACTAGCGGGACCCGGGGAGCTGTTTTTT.

CDR3 region: CATSRDRVTYNEQFF. The CDR3 nucleotides are TGTGCCACCAGCAGAGATAGGGTTACCTACAATGAGCAGTTCTTC. V gene TRBV15 combines with J gene TRBJ2-1; D unclear. The germline CDR1 and CDR2 sequences are LNHNV and YYDKDF (reference sequence). The CDR3 sequence is 15 residues long. V lost 0 bases to trimming and J lost 2 bases, with 8 bases between them.

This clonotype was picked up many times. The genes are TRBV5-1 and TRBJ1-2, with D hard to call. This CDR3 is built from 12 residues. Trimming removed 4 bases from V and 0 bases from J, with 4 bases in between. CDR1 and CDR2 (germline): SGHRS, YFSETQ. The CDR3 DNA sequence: TGCGCCAGCAGCACGACTAACTATGGCTACACCTTC. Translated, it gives CASSTTNYGYTF.

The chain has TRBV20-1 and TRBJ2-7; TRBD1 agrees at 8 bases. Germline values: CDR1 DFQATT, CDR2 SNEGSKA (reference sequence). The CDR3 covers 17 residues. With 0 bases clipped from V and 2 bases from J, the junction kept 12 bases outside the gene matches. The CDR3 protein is CSARDPFGTGSTYEQYF. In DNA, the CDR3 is TGCAGTGCTAGAGATCCCTTTGGGACAGGATCAACCTACGAGCAGTACTTC.

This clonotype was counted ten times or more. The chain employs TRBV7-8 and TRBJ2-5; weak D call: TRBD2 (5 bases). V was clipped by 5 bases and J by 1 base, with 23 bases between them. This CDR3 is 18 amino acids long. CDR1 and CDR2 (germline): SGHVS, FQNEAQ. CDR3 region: CASSTRPGRRTLQETQYF. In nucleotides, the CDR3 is TGTGCCAGCAGCACCCGCCCAGGACGGCGGACTCTCCAAGAGACCCAGTACTTC.

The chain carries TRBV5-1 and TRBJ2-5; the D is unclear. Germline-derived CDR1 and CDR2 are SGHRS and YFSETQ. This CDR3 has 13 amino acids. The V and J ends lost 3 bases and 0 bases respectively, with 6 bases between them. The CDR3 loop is CASSSSYQETQYF. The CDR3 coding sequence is TGCGCCAGCAGCTCTTCGTACCAAGAGACCCAGTACTTC.

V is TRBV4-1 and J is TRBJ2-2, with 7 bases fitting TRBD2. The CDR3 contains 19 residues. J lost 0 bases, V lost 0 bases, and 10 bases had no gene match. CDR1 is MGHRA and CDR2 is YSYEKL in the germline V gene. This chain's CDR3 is CASSQDRGSLAANTGELFF. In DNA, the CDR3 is TGCGCCAGCAGCCAAGATAGGGGTAGTCTAGCGGCGAACACCGGGGAGCTGTTTTTT.

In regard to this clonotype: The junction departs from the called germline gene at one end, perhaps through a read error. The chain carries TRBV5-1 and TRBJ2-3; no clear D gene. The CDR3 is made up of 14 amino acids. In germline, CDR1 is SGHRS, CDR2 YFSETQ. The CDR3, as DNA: TGCACCAGCAGCCGGGCCCCTGACACAGATACGCAGTATTTT. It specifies CTSSRAPDTDTQYF.

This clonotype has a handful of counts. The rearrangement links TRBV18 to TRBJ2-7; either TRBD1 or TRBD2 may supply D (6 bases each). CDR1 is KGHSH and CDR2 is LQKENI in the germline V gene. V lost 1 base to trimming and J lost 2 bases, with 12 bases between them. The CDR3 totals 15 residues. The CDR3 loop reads CASSPRGASAYEQYF. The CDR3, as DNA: TGTGCCAGCTCACCACGGGGGGCCTCTGCCTACGAGCAGTACTTC.

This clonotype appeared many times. The chain's CDR3 is CASSLTGSTDTQYF. CDR3 nucleotide sequence: TGCGCCAGCAGCTTGACGGGTAGCACAGATACGCAGTATTTT. V usage is TRBV5-1 and J usage is TRBJ2-3; D remains unclear. V shed 1 base and J shed 0 bases, with 6 bases lying between them. Germline V CDR1 and CDR2: SGHRS, YFSETQ. This CDR3 is built from 14 residues.

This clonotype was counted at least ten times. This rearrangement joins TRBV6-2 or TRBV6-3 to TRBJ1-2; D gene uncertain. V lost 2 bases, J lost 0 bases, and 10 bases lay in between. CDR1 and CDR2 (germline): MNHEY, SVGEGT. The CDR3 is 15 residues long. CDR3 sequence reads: CASSYRSSSNYGYTF. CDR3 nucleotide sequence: TGTGCCAGCAGTTACAGGAGCAGCTCTAACTATGGCTACACCTTC.

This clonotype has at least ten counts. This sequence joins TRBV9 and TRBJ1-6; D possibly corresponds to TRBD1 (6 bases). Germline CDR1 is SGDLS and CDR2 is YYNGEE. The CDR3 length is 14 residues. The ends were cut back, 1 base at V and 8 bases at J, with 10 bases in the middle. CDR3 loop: CASSVTGWDSPLHF. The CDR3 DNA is TGTGCCAGCAGCGTAACAGGGTGGGATTCACCCCTCCACTTT.

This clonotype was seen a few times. The CDR3 reads CASRTSGGPTDTQYF. The CDR3 coding sequence is TGCGCCAGCAGAACAAGCGGGGGTCCCACAGATACGCAGTATTTT. The V gene is TRBV5-1, the J gene TRBJ2-3; 8 bases are shared with TRBD2. The CDR3 covers 15 residues. The V gene end was trimmed by 5 bases and the J gene end by 2 bases; junction bases not matched to a gene: 7. Germline CDR1 reads SGHRS; CDR2 reads YFSETQ.

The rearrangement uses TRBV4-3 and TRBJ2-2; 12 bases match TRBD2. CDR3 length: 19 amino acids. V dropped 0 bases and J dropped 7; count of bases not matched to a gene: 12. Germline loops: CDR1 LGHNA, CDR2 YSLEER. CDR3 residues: CASSQEGVGLAGFGGELFF. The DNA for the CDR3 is TGCGCCAGCAGCCAAGAGGGCGTGGGACTAGCGGGTTTTGGCGGGGAGCTGTTTTTT.

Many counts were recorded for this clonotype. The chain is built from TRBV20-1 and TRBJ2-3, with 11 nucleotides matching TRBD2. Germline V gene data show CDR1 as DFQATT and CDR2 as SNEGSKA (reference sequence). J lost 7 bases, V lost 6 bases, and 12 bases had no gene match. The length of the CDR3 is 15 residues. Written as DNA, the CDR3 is TGCAGTGCCAACGACGCTAGCGGGAGGCCGAATACGCAGTATTTT. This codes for CSANDASGRPNTQYF.

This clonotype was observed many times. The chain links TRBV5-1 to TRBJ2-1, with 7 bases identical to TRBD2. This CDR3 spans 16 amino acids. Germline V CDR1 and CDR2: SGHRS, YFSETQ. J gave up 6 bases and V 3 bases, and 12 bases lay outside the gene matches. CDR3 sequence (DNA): TGCGCCAGCAGCTCCCAACCTCCGGGACTACGCAATGAGCAGTTCTTC. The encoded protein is CASSSQPPGLRNEQFF.

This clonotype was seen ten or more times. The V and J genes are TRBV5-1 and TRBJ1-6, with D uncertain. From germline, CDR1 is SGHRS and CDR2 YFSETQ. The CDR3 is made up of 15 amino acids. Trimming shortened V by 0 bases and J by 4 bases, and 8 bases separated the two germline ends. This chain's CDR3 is CASSLDRFYNSPLHF. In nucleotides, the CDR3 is TGCGCCAGCAGCTTGGACAGATTTTATAATTCACCCCTCCACTTT.